This T cell receptor beta chain was recovered during a study of glioma-infiltrating T cells after dendritic cell vaccination. Study-level information: Autologous tumor lysate was loaded overnight onto monocyte-derived dendritic cells grown 7 to 8 days with IL-4 and GM-CSF.

The time point here: after dendritic cell vaccination, including at tumor progression/relapse. Only patients with spare fresh-frozen tumor and over two years of follow-up were included. There are 15 residues in the CDR3. From germline, CDR1 is LNHDA and CDR2 SQIVND (reference sequence). Some clones are missing from TCRdb's copy, which holds only in-frame ones; the method was immunoSEQ multiplex PCR. The table includes about 76,000 clones, around 87% detected once. The sample in question was blood, obtained after dendritic cell vaccination. The receptor's source is a human donor with glioblastoma. The J gene is TRBJ2-2, the V gene TRBV19; D is perhaps TRBD2 (5 bases). The CDR3 reads CATALGAKNTGELFF. In nucleotides, the CDR3 is TGTGCTACCGCCCTGGGAGCCAAGAACACCGGGGAGCTGTTTTTT.